These 7 T cell receptor beta chains were sequenced from one sample in a study of shared clonotypes between healthy human individuals. TCRdb's table, derived via immunoSEQ multiplex PCR, lists solely in-frame clones and lacks some. This table holds about 1.5 million clones, about 98% found once. The sequenced sample was naive CD4+ T cells sorted from blood. Sample subset: CD45RA+ positively selected. The receptors originated from a young man in good health.

The CDR3 protein is CASSETYEQYF. CDR3 DNA sequence: TGTGCCAGCAGTGAGACCTACGAGCAGTACTTC. The rearrangement uses TRBV28 and TRBJ2-7; D is uncertain. In germline, CDR1 is MDHEN, CDR2 SYDVKM. V lost 5 bases, J lost 2 bases, and 4 bases lay in between. The CDR3 contains 11 residues.

This clone appeared a single time. The V and J genes are TRBV10-1 and TRBJ1-3; maybe TRBD1 (6 bases). Germline loops: CDR1 WNHNN, CDR2 SYGVQD (reference sequence). The CDR3 totals 15 residues. Trimming shortened V by 1 base and J by 6 bases, and 13 bases separated the two germline ends. The CDR3 nucleotides are TGCGCCAGCAGTGAGTTCGGGGACAAGCAAAACACCATATATTTT. Protein: CASSEFGDKQNTIYF.

CDR3 sequence: CASSLERGDTQYF. CDR3 coding DNA: TGTGCCAGCAGCTTGGAGAGGGGAGATACGCAGTATTTT. The genes are TRBV11-2 and TRBJ2-3; either TRBD1 or TRBD2 may supply D (5 bases each). There are 13 residues in the CDR3. CDR1 and CDR2 from the germline V gene are SGHAT and FQNNGV. V lost 3 bases and J lost 5, with 9 bases in between.

The chain couples TRBV7-2 to TRBJ2-7, with 7 bases that match TRBD2. Germline lookup yields CDR1 SGHTA and CDR2 FQGNSA. The junction had 14 bases not matched to a gene; V was cut back by 4 bases and J by 2 bases. The CDR3 totals 17 residues. The CDR3 here is CASSSTGGSSFTYEQYF. CDR3 nucleotide sequence: TGTGCCAGCAGCTCCACCGGGGGGTCGTCATTCACCTACGAGCAGTACTTC.

The chain employs TRBV25-1 and TRBJ2-7; D is uncertain. V shed 3 bases and J shed 0 bases, with 9 bases lying between them. The CDR3 runs 14 residues. From germline, CDR1 is MGHDK and CDR2 SYGVNS. The chain's CDR3 is CASSDPPSSYEQYF. In nucleotides, the CDR3 is TGTGCCAGCAGTGACCCGCCGAGCTCCTACGAGCAGTACTTC.

This sequence joins TRBV5-4 and TRBJ2-2; D is ambiguous. V was cut by 0 bases and J by 0 bases, with 9 bases left in between. The CDR3 totals 16 residues. Per the germline V gene, CDR1 is SGHNT and CDR2 is YYREEE (reference sequence). CDR3 bases: TGTGCCAGCAGCTTGGATAGGGATCCGAACACCGGGGAGCTGTTTTTT. It is translated as CASSLDRDPNTGELFF.

The V and J genes are TRBV28 and TRBJ2-7; D gene unclear. Germline V lookup: CDR1 MDHEN, CDR2 SYDVKM. Between the trimmed V and J ends, which lost 3 bases and 5 bases, there was a span of 8 bases. The CDR3 runs 12 residues. The CDR3 protein is CASSLPGDEQYF. The CDR3 coding sequence is TGTGCCAGCAGTTTGCCCGGAGACGAGCAGTACTTC.